Shown below are 31 T cell receptor beta chains from a single sample sequenced in a study of blood T cell repertoires in COVID-19 (dated by TCRdb to 2020 to 2021). To prepare the library, the immunoSEQ multiplex PCR assay was applied. TCRdb limited this immuneACCESS table to in-frame rearrangements with V and J called. A share of clones is missing; checked studies link under half to unresolved V genes, and the rest is unexplained. The sample table shows 200,000 to 250,000 clones, and about 85% are seen once. Approximately 12% of the sample is taken by the ten largest. Sequences were obtained from peripheral blood. All receptors come from a woman in her late teens or twenties who had recovered from COVID-19.

The V call is TRBV18, the J call TRBJ1-5, with D possibly being TRBD1 (6 bases). This CDR3 region has 14 residues. Per the germline V gene, CDR1 is KGHSH and CDR2 is LQKENI. V lost 3 bases to trimming and J lost 6 bases, with 12 bases between them. CDR3 protein: CASSPIGGSQPQHF. The CDR3 DNA is TGTGCCAGCTCACCGATTGGGGGCAGTCAGCCCCAGCATTTT.

The chain joins TRBV10-1 to TRBJ2-1; 14 nucleotides agree with TRBD2. The J segment lost 3 bases and the V segment lost 2 bases, leaving 15 bases of the junction unmatched. The CDR3 runs 21 residues. Germline CDR1 reads WNHNN; CDR2 reads SYGVQD (reference sequence). CDR3 coding DNA: TGCGCCAGCAGTGAGGGAGCCCAGGGACTAGCGGGAGAAGGTTTCTACAATGAGCAGTTCTTC. Its translation is CASSEGAQGLAGEGFYNEQFF.

The V and J genes are TRBV18 and TRBJ2-2; 7 bases match TRBD1. The CDR3 runs to 16 residues. CDR1 and CDR2 from the germline V gene are KGHSH and LQKENI. The V segment lost 0 bases and the J segment 3 bases; nucleotides outside the gene matches: 4. The CDR3 loop reads CASSPPSGGDTGELFF. CDR3 in DNA: TGTGCCAGCTCACCACCGTCAGGGGGAGACACCGGGGAGCTGTTTTTT. Full variable domain (rest looked up from reference TRBV18 and TRBJ2-2): NAGVMQNPRHLVRRRGQEARLRCSPMKGHSHVYWYRQLPEEGLKFMVYLQKENIIDESGMPKERFSAEFPKEGPSILRIQQVVRGDSAAYFCASSPPSGGDTGELFFGEGSRLTVL.

This clone was seen more than once but under ten times. The genes are TRBV5-6 and TRBJ1-1, with D unresolved. The germline V gene encodes CDR1 SGHDT and CDR2 YYEEEE. V was cut by 0 bases and J by 0 bases, with 9 bases left in between. The CDR3 runs to 15 residues. The CDR3 sequence: CASSLGVSLNTEAFF. The CDR3, as DNA: TGTGCCAGCAGCTTGGGAGTTTCTTTGAACACTGAAGCTTTCTTT.

V and J are TRBV2 and TRBJ2-1; 11 nucleotides match TRBD2. CDR3 length: 16 amino acids. Unmatched junction bases numbered 8, after V lost 6 bases and J lost 4 bases. CDR1 is SNHLY and CDR2 is FYNNEI in the germline V gene. CDR3 sequence: CASSHGGLADYNEQFF. DNA of the CDR3: TGTGCCAGCAGCCACGGGGGACTAGCGGATTACAATGAGCAGTTCTTC.

This CDR3 reads CASSLSDLERFF. In DNA, the CDR3 is TGTGCCAGCAGTTTAAGTGACCTAGAGCGCTTCTTC. This chain connects TRBV12-3 or TRBV12-4 to TRBJ2-1; D unresolved. Trimming stripped 2 bases from V and 16 bases from J, with 15 bases between. The CDR3 is 12 amino acids.

This clone was found once. This chain joins TRBV27 and TRBJ1-2; TRBD1 aligns across 9 bases. CDR1 and CDR2 from the germline V gene are MNHEY and SMNVEV (reference sequence). The length of the CDR3 is 17 residues. After removal of 1 base from V and 0 bases from J, the junction contained 6 bases not matched to a gene. In nucleotides, the CDR3 is TGTGCCAGCAGTTTATGGGGGGACAGGGTTCCTAACTATGGCTACACCTTC. It codes for CASSLWGDRVPNYGYTF.

This clone was picked up a small number of times. The chain uses TRBV27 and TRBJ2-3; a possible D gene is TRBD1 (5 bases). This CDR3 contains 15 residues. V gave up 5 bases and J gave up 1 base, with 13 bases separating them. CDR1 MNHEY and CDR2 SMNVEV come from the germline V gene (reference sequence). The CDR3: CASSPRAWGTDTQYF. In nucleotides, the CDR3 is TGTGCCAGCAGTCCCAGGGCTTGGGGCACAGATACGCAGTATTTT.

The V call is TRBV18, the J call TRBJ2-1; 14 bases fit TRBD2. CDR1 and CDR2 from the germline V gene are KGHSH and LQKENI. This CDR3 is 18 amino acids long. Trimming removed 3 bases from V and 8 bases from J; junction bases left unmatched: 12. The CDR3 loop reads CASSPSSGTSGSIDEQFF. The CDR3 DNA reads TGTGCCAGCTCACCGAGTTCCGGGACTAGCGGGAGTATCGATGAGCAGTTCTTC.

This clone has a single count. The CDR3 region has the DNA TGTGCCAGCAGGATTTCCGGGACACACACTGAAGCTTTCTTT. This gives the protein CASRISGTHTEAFF. This chain connects TRBV28 to TRBJ1-1, with D possibly matching TRBD1 (6 bases). V lost 6 bases to trimming and J lost 3 bases, with 14 bases between them. The CDR3 has 14 amino acids. CDR1 and CDR2 (germline): MDHEN, SYDVKM. Drawing the rest from reference TRBV28 and TRBJ1-1, the complete variable domain is DVKVTQSSRYLVKRTGEKVFLECVQDMDHENMFWYRQDPGLGLRLIYFSYDVKMKEKGDIPEGYSVSREKKERFSLILESASTNQTSMYLCASRISGTHTEAFFGQGTRLTVV.

V and J are TRBV29-1 and TRBJ1-2; 8 positions match TRBD1. Unmatched junction bases numbered 8, after V lost 0 bases and J lost 8 bases. Germline lookup yields CDR1 SQVTM and CDR2 ANQGSEA. CDR3 size: 14 residues. CDR3 bases: TGCAGCGTTGAAGAAGGGACAGGAGGAAGGGGCTACACCTTC. It encodes CSVEEGTGGRGYTF.

The V gene is TRBV6-5, the J gene TRBJ2-3; D call uncertain. Germline loops: CDR1 MNHEY, CDR2 SVGAGI. Trimming took off 0 bases at V and 0 bases at J, with 10 bases between the two ends. There are 16 residues in the CDR3. The CDR3 here is CASSYSPPGSTDTQYF. CDR3 nucleotides: TGTGCCAGCAGTTACTCCCCGCCAGGTAGCACAGATACGCAGTATTTT.

The J gene is TRBJ2-1, the V gene TRBV7-6, with no clear D. Between the trimmed V and J ends, which lost 1 base and 5 bases, there was a span of 18 bases. This CDR3 contains 17 residues. CDR1 and CDR2 from the germline V gene are SGHVS and FNYEAQ. In nucleotides, the CDR3 is TGTGCCAGCAGCTTAGTACCGCCCCAACTAAAAGACAATGAGCAGTTCTTC. It is translated as CASSLVPPQLKDNEQFF.

The chain joins TRBV10-3 to TRBJ1-2; 11 nucleotides align to TRBD1. Germline V CDR1 and CDR2: ENHRY, SYGVKD. The CDR3 loop spans 15 amino acids. J lost 1 base, V lost 6 bases, and 4 bases had no gene match. The DNA for the CDR3 is TGTGCCATCAGGGACAGGGGGCGGGATAACTATGGCTACACCTTC. It yields the protein CAIRDRGRDNYGYTF.

The chain combines TRBV29-1 with TRBJ1-1; 10 nucleotides align to TRBD1. Trimming cost V 4 bases and J 0 bases; bases outside gene matches: 14. Germline V gives CDR1 SQVTM, CDR2 ANQGSEA. The CDR3 extends over 18 amino acids. The CDR3: CSVASGTGDLIVNTEAFF. The CDR3 DNA reads TGCAGCGTTGCCTCCGGGACAGGGGATCTTATCGTGAACACTGAAGCTTTCTTT.

The J gene is TRBJ1-1, the V gene TRBV13; no reliable D call. This CDR3 spans 14 amino acids. Germline CDR1 and CDR2: PRHDT and FYEKMQ (reference sequence). Trimming left V 7 bases short and J 2 bases short, with 14 bases between. The chain's CDR3 is CASTNEGHNTEAFF. CDR3 nucleotides: TGTGCCAGCACGAACGAGGGCCACAACACTGAAGCTTTCTTT.

The chain couples TRBV25-1 to TRBJ2-7; the D gene is possibly TRBD2 (5 bases). Germline V gene data show CDR1 as MGHDK and CDR2 as SYGVNS. This CDR3 region has 13 residues. V was trimmed by 7 bases and J by 2 bases, leaving 12 bases between them. CDR3 residues: CASTGPGAYEQYF. The CDR3 DNA reads TGTGCCAGCACCGGGCCCGGGGCCTACGAGCAGTACTTC.

In DNA form, the CDR3 reads TGTGCCAGCAGCGGACAGGGCTTGAATGAGCAGTTCTTC. Its protein product is CASSGQGLNEQFF. The chain combines TRBV9 with TRBJ2-1, with 7 bases identical to TRBD1. Germline-derived CDR1 and CDR2 are SGDLS and YYNGEE. This CDR3 comprises 13 residues. V shed 3 bases and J 7 bases; nucleotides not matched to a gene: 4.

The sample holds a few counts of this clone. This chain uses TRBV14 with TRBJ1-1; no definite D call. There are 13 residues in the CDR3. Trimming pared 2 bases from V and 3 bases from J, leaving 7 bases between. Germline values: CDR1 SGHDN, CDR2 FVKESK. The CDR3 region is CASSQFGYTEAFF. CDR3 nucleotides: TGTGCCAGCAGCCAATTCGGGTACACTGAAGCTTTCTTT.

This chain connects TRBV7-2 to TRBJ2-3, with D possibly TRBD2 on 6 matching bases. The ends were cut back, 4 bases at V and 6 bases at J, with 17 bases in the middle. The CDR3 extends over 15 amino acids. CDR1 SGHTA and CDR2 FQGNSA come from the germline V gene. CDR3 bases: TGTGCCAGCAGCTCCCGACTAGTCGGGTACGATACGCAGTATTTT. Protein product: CASSSRLVGYDTQYF.

This chain joins TRBV3-1 (or the pseudogene TRBV3-2) and TRBJ2-7; 8 bases match TRBD2. There are 18 residues in the CDR3. Germline values: CDR1 LGHDT, CDR2 YNNKEL (reference sequence). Unmatched junction bases numbered 14, after V lost 1 base and J lost 3 bases. The CDR3: CASSQALAGGVEFYEQYF. The DNA of the CDR3 is TGTGCCAGCAGCCAAGCTTTGGCGGGAGGCGTCGAGTTCTACGAGCAGTACTTC.

A single count supports this clone. The CDR3 here is CASSPEVMNTEAFF. Written as DNA, the CDR3 is TGTGCCAGCAGCCCAGAGGTCATGAACACTGAAGCTTTCTTT. This chain joins TRBV9 and TRBJ1-1, with D uncertain. Germline CDR1 and CDR2: SGDLS and YYNGEE. The CDR3 length is 14 residues. V dropped 4 bases and J dropped 0 bases, with 10 bases sitting between them. Combining the CDR3 with reference TRBV9 and TRBJ1-1 gives the whole variable domain DSGVTQTPKHLITATGQRVTLRCSPRSGDLSVYWYQQSLDQGLQFLIQYYNGEERAKGNILERFSAQQFPDLHSELNLSSLELGDSALYFCASSPEVMNTEAFFGQGTRLTVV.

This clone has only one observation. V usage is TRBV5-6 and J usage is TRBJ1-2, with D perhaps matching TRBD1 (6 bases). V dropped 4 bases and J dropped 1 base, with 8 bases sitting between them. CDR1 is SGHDT and CDR2 is YYEEEE in the germline V gene. This CDR3 is 13 amino acids long. The CDR3 DNA sequence: TGTGCCAGCAGCCTGGACAGTAACTATGGCTACACCTTC. It codes for CASSLDSNYGYTF.

This clone turned up a few times. The chain is built from TRBV5-1 and TRBJ2-2; maybe TRBD1 (5 bases). This CDR3 region has 15 residues. With 4 bases removed from V and 1 base from J, the gap between germline ends came to 11 bases. Germline assignment: CDR1 SGHRS and CDR2 YFSETQ. The chain's CDR3 is CASSPQGGNTGELFF. As DNA, the CDR3 is TGCGCCAGCAGCCCCCAGGGCGGGAACACCGGGGAGCTGTTTTTT.

V and J are TRBV19 and TRBJ2-1; D might be TRBD1 (5 bases). This CDR3 region has 12 residues. With 7 bases removed from V and 5 bases from J, the gap between germline ends came to 9 bases. Germline V CDR1 and CDR2: LNHDA, SQIVND (reference sequence). CDR3 in amino acids: CASKGRDNEQFF. The CDR3, as DNA: TGTGCCAGTAAGGGCAGGGACAATGAGCAGTTCTTC. Supplemented by reference TRBV19 and TRBJ2-1, the full variable domain reads DGGITQSPKYLFRKEGQNVTLSCEQNLNHDAMYWYRQDPGQGLRLIYYSQIVNDFQKGDIAEGYSVSREKKESFPLTVTSAQKNPTAFYLCASKGRDNEQFFGPGTRLTVL.

V is TRBV7-2 and J is TRBJ1-4; no firm D call. Per the germline V gene, CDR1 is SGHTA and CDR2 is FQGNSA. The CDR3 sequence is 15 residues long. V lost 5 bases and J 8 bases, leaving 18 bases between the germline ends. The CDR3, as DNA: TGTGCCAGCAGCCCTCCTAATCAGGCGGGGGAAAAACTGTTTTTT. It translates to CASSPPNQAGEKLFF. The whole variable domain, remainder taken from reference TRBV7-2 and TRBJ1-4, is GAGVSQSPSNKVTEKGKDVELRCDPISGHTALYWYRQSLGQGLEFLIYFQGNSAPDKSGLPSDRFSAERTGGSVSTLTIQRTQQEDSAVYLCASSPPNQAGEKLFFGSGTQLSVL.

The V call is TRBV15, the J call TRBJ1-5; D possibly corresponds to TRBD1 (5 bases). Trimming removed 3 bases from V and 8 bases from J, with 11 bases in between. The CDR3 is made up of 13 amino acids. Germline CDR1 is LNHNV and CDR2 is YYDKDF (reference sequence). The CDR3 here is CATSRGLGEPQHF. CDR3 DNA: TGTGCCACCAGCAGGGGACTAGGGGAGCCCCAGCATTTT. The full variable domain, completed using reference TRBV15 and TRBJ1-5, is DAMVIQNPRYQVTQFGKPVTLSCSQTLNHNVMYWYQQKSSQAPKLLFHYYDKDFNNEADTPDNFQSRRPNTSFCFLDIRSPGLGDTAMYLCATSRGLGEPQHFGDGTRLSIL.

The chain is built from TRBV7-8 and TRBJ2-7, with TRBD2 matching 7 bases. J gave up 4 bases and V 1 base, and 7 bases lay outside the gene matches. Looked up from germline, CDR1 is SGHVS and CDR2 is FQNEAQ. The CDR3 loop spans 15 amino acids. DNA for the CDR3: TGTGCCAGCAGCTTAGTTGGCGGGAGTCTTTACGAGCAGTACTTC. This translates into CASSLVGGSLYEQYF.

The V and J genes are TRBV3-1 (or the pseudogene TRBV3-2) and TRBJ2-1; 7 nucleotides agree with TRBD2. Trimming took 0 bases from V and 4 from J; bases not matched to a gene: 9. The CDR3 is 17 amino acids. Per germline, CDR1 LGHDT and CDR2 YNNKEL (reference sequence). The DNA for the CDR3 is TGTGCCAGCAGCCAAGATCGGGGCGGGAGTACTTACAATGAGCAGTTCTTC. It translates to CASSQDRGGSTYNEQFF.

The chain links TRBV29-1 to TRBJ1-1; perhaps TRBD1 as D (5 bases). Germline V gene lookup returns CDR1 SQVTM and CDR2 ANQGSEA. The CDR3 is 12 residues long. The V end lost 6 bases, the J end lost 1 base, and 9 bases lay between the germline ends. DNA for the CDR3: TGCAGCGTGGGGGGATGGAACACTGAAGCTTTCTTT. It codes for CSVGGWNTEAFF.

This clone appeared a single time. This chain joins TRBV7-2 and TRBJ2-7; 7 nucleotides align to TRBD2. V was pared by 5 bases and J by 0 bases, with 10 bases of the junction left unmatched. The CDR3 contains 16 residues. Germline V gives CDR1 SGHTA, CDR2 FQGNSA. The CDR3 coding sequence is TGTGCCAGCAGCCCCTGGGATCGGACTAGCTCCTACGAGCAGTACTTC. This translates into CASSPWDRTSSYEQYF.